This TCR beta chain emerged from a study of molecular identifiers for immune sequencing clone quantification. This clonotype was detected many times. Antigen unknown. The length of the CDR3 is 14 residues. The germline CDR1 and CDR2 sequences are MNHEY and SMNVEV (reference sequence). The V and J ends lost 7 bases and 5 bases, in that order; junction bases with no gene match: 9. Study-level findings and limits: Shared barcodes on identical TCR molecules could underestimate the sizes of highly expanded clones.

A single record per CDR3 protein comes from TCRdb applying MiXCR to the PCR reads. The sample has some 70,000 distinct CDR3 sequences, around 18% seen once. Source material: naive CD8+ T cells from blood, with Jurkat cell RNA spiked in. Stated subset: FACS-sorted CD8+CD4-CCR7+CD45RA+ naive T cells. V gene TRBV27 combines with J gene TRBJ2-7, with 9 bases that match TRBD1. The TCR comes from a human donor in good health. Some libraries in this study had Jurkat cell RNA spiked in. The CDR3 DNA follows: TGTGCCAGCACCAACCTGGGACAGGGTAACGAGCAGTACTTC. Its translation: CASTNLGQGNEQYF.